These 20 T cell receptor beta chains originate from one sample sequenced in a study of shared clonotypes between healthy human individuals. The table came from immunoSEQ multiplex PCR; TCRdb's copy has only in-frame clones and leaves some out. The sample shows roughly 760,000 clones, around 74% of them seen only once. What was sequenced was memory CD4+ T cells sorted from blood. Subset: CD45RA-negative fraction. Receptors were obtained from a woman in her twenties or thirties in good health.

With regard to this clone: The junction departs from the called germline gene at one end, perhaps through a read error. The chain carries TRBV2 and TRBJ2-1; TRBD2 aligns across 8 bases. Germline V gene sequence: CDR1 SNHLY, CDR2 FYNNEI. The CDR3 runs to 16 residues. CDR3 sequence: CASRELAGTSYNEQFF. CDR3 bases: TGTGCCAGCCGTGAGCTAGCGGGTACTTCCTACAATGAGCAGTTCTTC.

This clone was found a few times. The chain combines TRBV2 with TRBJ2-1; 8 bases line up with TRBD1. The CDR3 covers 13 residues. Germline V gene lookup returns CDR1 SNHLY and CDR2 FYNNEI. V gave up 10 bases and J gave up 4 bases; unmatched junction bases: 6. The CDR3 DNA is TGTGCCACCTACAGGGGGACTTACAATGAGCAGTTCTTC. Protein sequence: CATYRGTYNEQFF.

This chain uses TRBV5-4 with TRBJ1-1; 8 nucleotides match TRBD1. Trimming took 0 bases from V and 2 from J; bases not matched to a gene: 9. From germline, CDR1 is SGHNT and CDR2 YYREEE (reference sequence). The CDR3 runs to 17 residues. The chain's CDR3 is CASSLEGRGRVNTEAFF. DNA of the CDR3: TGTGCCAGCAGCTTGGAAGGCAGGGGGCGCGTCAACACTGAAGCTTTCTTT.

This chain uses TRBV6-4 with TRBJ2-1; D remains unclear. Per the germline V gene, CDR1 is MRHNA and CDR2 is SNTAGT. V lost 3 bases and J 0 bases, leaving 12 bases between the germline ends. CDR3 length equals 16 residues. Here the CDR3 reads CASSDDTGSSYNEQFF. The CDR3 region has the DNA TGTGCCAGCAGTGATGATACCGGAAGCTCCTACAATGAGCAGTTCTTC.

The V call is TRBV9, the J call TRBJ1-4, with D maybe TRBD1 (5 bases). Germline CDR1 reads SGDLS; CDR2 reads YYNGEE. CDR3 length: 14 amino acids. Trimming left V 3 bases short and J 5 bases short, with 11 bases between. CDR3 sequence reads: CASSEGRTNEKLFF. The CDR3 bases are TGTGCCAGCAGCGAGGGACGGACAAATGAAAAACTGTTTTTT.

The J gene is TRBJ2-7, the V gene TRBV7-9; 7 bases are shared with TRBD2. The V segment lost 5 bases and the J segment 4 bases; nucleotides outside the gene matches: 8. Looked up from germline, CDR1 is SEHNR and CDR2 is FQNEAQ (reference sequence). The length of the CDR3 is 14 residues. CDR3 nucleotides: TGTGCCAGCAGCCAACGGGAGGATGGGTACGAGCAGTACTTC. Translation: CASSQREDGYEQYF.

The chain employs TRBV18 and TRBJ2-2; TRBD1 or TRBD2 may be the D gene (5 bases each). The CDR3 is 15 amino acids. CDR1 and CDR2 from the germline V gene are KGHSH and LQKENI. Trimming pared 6 bases from V and 2 bases from J, leaving 13 bases between. This chain's CDR3 is CASSRDAINTGELFF. As DNA, the CDR3 is TGTGCCAGCTCTCGGGACGCGATAAACACCGGGGAGCTGTTTTTT.

The V and J genes are TRBV23-1 and TRBJ2-2, with D hard to call. TRBV23-1 is treated as an ORF (open reading frame) with a function not yet certain. The length of the CDR3 is 14 residues. Between the trimmed V and J ends, which lost 4 bases and 9 bases, there was a span of 15 bases. Written as DNA, the CDR3 is TGCGCCAGCAGTCGTGGAGCCCCGGCCCGGGAGCTGTTTTTT. This sequence encodes CASSRGAPARELFF.

The chain is built from TRBV6-5 and TRBJ1-2; 9 bases fit TRBD1. Germline V gene sequence: CDR1 MNHEY, CDR2 SVGAGI. The V and J ends lost 6 bases and 3 bases, in that order; junction bases with no gene match: 2. This CDR3 region has 13 residues. The CDR3 reads CASSRQGDYGYTF. DNA for the CDR3: TGTGCCAGCAGCCGACAGGGGGACTATGGCTACACCTTC.

The V and J genes are TRBV5-1 and TRBJ2-7, with 7 nucleotides matching TRBD1. The CDR3 contains 14 residues. V lost 2 bases to trimming and J lost 6 bases; unmatched junction nucleotides: 8. Germline V gene data show CDR1 as SGHRS and CDR2 as YFSETQ. CDR3 DNA sequence: TGCGCCAGCAGCTTAGGGACAGAGCGCCCCGAGCAGTACTTC. Encoded protein: CASSLGTERPEQYF.

This clone occurred a few times. This may be a read error: a much more frequent sequence differs by one nucleotide. This specimen includes other DNA sequences encoding the same CDR3. The chain couples TRBV5-1 to TRBJ2-7, with TRBD1 matching 9 bases. Germline V gene sequence: CDR1 SGHRS, CDR2 YFSETQ. The CDR3 totals 15 residues. The V gene end was trimmed by 0 bases and the J gene end by 5 bases; junction bases not matched to a gene: 6. The CDR3 nucleotides are TGCGCCAGCAGCTTGGGGGACAGGGACTTCCACGAGCAGTACTTC. This encodes CASSLGDRDFHEQYF.

The chain combines TRBV7-2 with TRBJ2-1; D gene ambiguous. Germline CDR1 SGHTA, CDR2 FQGNSA. V lost 3 bases, J lost 5 bases, and 11 bases lay in between. This CDR3 spans 14 amino acids. The CDR3 DNA reads as TGTGCCAGCAGCTTTTGGTCCGACCACAATGAGCAGTTCTTC. This gives the protein CASSFWSDHNEQFF.

This sequence joins TRBV10-3 and TRBJ1-2; D uncertain. The germline gives CDR1 ENHRY, CDR2 SYGVKD. The germline V and J ends were trimmed by 2 bases and 4 bases, with 8 bases remaining between them. The CDR3 length is 13 residues. CDR3 DNA: TGTGCCATCAGTGAGATCCGGGGCTATGGCTACACCTTC. This codes for CAISEIRGYGYTF.

The genes are TRBV7-2 and TRBJ1-5, with D possibly matching TRBD1 (6 bases). The V gene's germline CDR1 is SGHTA and CDR2 FQGNSA. The V gene lost 1 base and the J gene lost 6 bases, with 16 bases spanning the gap. The CDR3 is 16 residues long. CDR3 sequence reads: CASSLGSTGKIQPQHF. CDR3 nucleotide sequence: TGTGCCAGCAGCTTAGGTTCCACAGGGAAAATTCAGCCCCAGCATTTT.

The rearrangement links TRBV19 to TRBJ1-4; 9 bases match TRBD1. The trim removed 6 bases at V and 8 bases at J, leaving 7 bases unmatched. CDR3 length equals 14 residues. CDR1 and CDR2 from the germline V gene are LNHDA and SQIVND (reference sequence). CDR3: CASSQQGAREKLFF. The CDR3, as DNA: TGTGCCAGTAGCCAACAGGGGGCGCGGGAAAAACTGTTTTTT. Complete variable domain (other parts from reference TRBV19 and TRBJ1-4): DGGITQSPKYLFRKEGQNVTLSCEQNLNHDAMYWYRQDPGQGLRLIYYSQIVNDFQKGDIAEGYSVSREKKESFPLTVTSAQKNPTAFYLCASSQQGAREKLFFGSGTQLSVL.

This clone was seen many times. Different DNA sequences within this sample yield the same CDR3. DNA of the CDR3: TGTGCCAGCAGCTTGACAGCCCTCTCCTACAATGAGCAGTTCTTC. This translates into CASSLTALSYNEQFF. The chain combines TRBV7-2 with TRBJ2-1; TRBD1 is a possible D gene (5 bases). Germline assignment: CDR1 SGHTA and CDR2 FQGNSA. The CDR3 has 15 amino acids. V was shortened by 3 bases and J by 0 bases, with 9 bases between the two germline ends.

This chain links TRBV7-9 with TRBJ2-3; D is perhaps TRBD2 (6 bases). The V and J ends lost 1 base and 0 bases respectively, with 11 bases between them. This CDR3 is 16 amino acids long. The V gene's germline CDR1 is SEHNR and CDR2 FQNEAQ (reference sequence). The CDR3 reads CASSLGTGVSTDTQYF. In DNA, the CDR3 is TGTGCCAGCAGCTTAGGTACGGGGGTTAGCACAGATACGCAGTATTTT.

This chain joins TRBV11-3 and TRBJ2-7, with 11 bases that match TRBD2. V dropped 5 bases and J dropped 6; count of bases not matched to a gene: 3. CDR1 and CDR2 (germline): SGHNT, YENEEA. The CDR3 runs to 13 residues. The CDR3 loop is CASSTSGRGEQYF. CDR3 nucleotide sequence: TGTGCCAGCAGCACTAGCGGGAGAGGCGAGCAGTACTTC.

This clone turned up a few times. V gene TRBV7-8 combines with J gene TRBJ1-5, with D possibly matching TRBD1 (5 bases). V lost 1 base, J lost 3 bases, and 13 bases lay in between. CDR1 is SGHVS and CDR2 is FQNEAQ in the germline V gene. There are 16 residues in the CDR3. Here the CDR3 DNA reads TGTGCCAGCAGCTTAGTGGGGGGGGGATTCAATCAGCCCCAGCATTTT. Translation: CASSLVGGGFNQPQHF.

The chain carries TRBV4-1 and TRBJ2-5, with 8 bases identical to TRBD2. Germline V gives CDR1 MGHRA, CDR2 YSYEKL. V shed 6 bases, J shed 4 bases, and the junction held 10 bases outside the gene matches. The CDR3 is 15 amino acids. The CDR3 bases are TGCGCCAGCAGAAGAAGCGGGAGCGACGTAGAGACCCAGTACTTC. As protein: CASRRSGSDVETQYF.